Included here is one TCR beta chain sequence, with context. The sample holds other DNA sequences that translate to the same CDR3. Per the study methods: From reference gene primer amplification, estimates of nucleated cell counts were derived. Sequencing was performed with immunoSEQ multiplex PCR; in TCRdb, only in-frame clones are kept and a portion is missing. That table furnishes V, J and clone size, whereas the DNA furnished D and trimming. The data contain more than 100,000 clones, just over 85% of them singletons. The record originates from a study of blood T cell repertoires in COVID-19. In the study overall: From the United States, Italy and Spain came samples of acute and convalescent COVID-19. T cells, B-cell-depleted T cells, or PBMCs supplied cDNA or gDNA.

CDR1 is SGHNT and CDR2 is YENEEA in the germline V gene. V was pared by 3 bases and J by 3 bases, with 4 bases of the junction left unmatched. The CDR3 covers 15 residues. Material for sequencing was peripheral blood. The clonotype comes from a man between 40 and 49 years old with acute or convalescent COVID-19. The chain joins TRBV11-3 to TRBJ2-1; 8 positions agree with TRBD2. The CDR3 DNA reads as TGTGCCAGCAGCTTCTCAAGCGGGGGCTACAATGAGCAGTTCTTC. Its protein is CASSFSSGGYNEQFF.